The source of this T cell receptor (beta chain) is a study of PD-1 blockade in classical Hodgkin lymphoma. Produced via immunoSEQ multiplex PCR; TCRdb's table is partial and in-frame only. The table has roughly 32,000 clones, approximately 85% seen once; the top ten hold 32%. About this clone: Its antigen is currently unknown.

CDR1 is LNHDA and CDR2 is SQIVND in the germline V gene (reference sequence). V was trimmed by 8 bases and J by 7 bases, leaving 15 bases between them. The CDR3 is 13 amino acids. General study findings and limits: Patients who responded completely had about the same baseline diversity as newly diagnosed patients.

Relapse after autologous stem cell transplantation occurred in every patient, and brentuximab vedotin exposure varied. Complete response, partial response or progressive disease was each patient's best response. The chain joins TRBV19 to TRBJ1-5; unclear D gene. The receptor comes from a human donor with classical Hodgkin lymphoma. Here the sequenced sample was peripheral blood mononuclear cells (PBMCs), taken at baseline. The CDR3 region is CASGDGVRQPQHF. In nucleotides, the CDR3 is TGTGCCAGTGGTGATGGGGTCCGGCAGCCCCAGCATTTT.